This passage covers 22 T cell receptor beta chains from one sample sequenced in a study of blood T cell repertoires in COVID-19. Only in-frame clones appear in the TCRdb table, and some are missing; sequencing was by immunoSEQ multiplex PCR. The repertoire holds over 70,000 clones, with approximately 89% as singletons. The specimen sequenced was peripheral blood. These receptor sequences come from a human donor with active COVID-19. The donor label of this sample is uncertain.

The chain recombines TRBV5-6 with TRBJ1-2, with 9 bases aligning to TRBD1. The CDR3 length is 16 residues. CDR1 is SGHDT, CDR2 YYEEEE, per germline. Trimming at V came to 0 bases and at J to 6 bases, leaving 9 bases not matched to a gene. CDR3 coding DNA: TGTGCCAGCAGCTTGGCTACAGGGGGCGCGGTTCATGGCTACACCTTC. It encodes CASSLATGGAVHGYTF.

V usage is TRBV29-1 and J usage is TRBJ2-1; 11 bases map to TRBD1. With V trimmed by 7 bases and J by 5 bases, 7 bases remained unmatched. The CDR3 has 14 amino acids. Germline V CDR1 and CDR2: SQVTM, ANQGSEA. The CDR3 loop reads CSALWDRGDNEQFF. The CDR3 DNA is TGCAGCGCCCTCTGGGACAGGGGGGACAATGAGCAGTTCTTC.

The V gene is TRBV11-2, the J gene TRBJ1-1; possible D gene TRBD1, 5 bases. Germline V CDR1 and CDR2: SGHAT, FQNNGV. This CDR3 comprises 14 residues. V lost 3 bases to trimming and J lost 1 base, with 9 bases between them. The CDR3 DNA reads as TGTGCCAGCAGCTTGTGGGGCGGGAACACTGAAGCTTTCTTT. It specifies CASSLWGGNTEAFF.

The rearrangement links TRBV7-2 to TRBJ2-7; D perhaps matches TRBD1 (6 bases). The CDR3 totals 16 residues. V lost 5 bases and J lost 1, with 18 bases in between. Germline V gene sequence: CDR1 SGHTA, CDR2 FQGNSA. The CDR3 protein is CASSHIGQLRSYEQYF. CDR3 bases: TGTGCCAGCAGCCATATTGGACAGTTAAGATCCTACGAGCAGTACTTC.

In its sample, this clone was seen once. The chain recombines TRBV15 with TRBJ1-1; D gene unclear. V was trimmed by 0 bases and J by 1 base, leaving 6 bases between them. Germline CDR1 and CDR2: LNHNV and YYDKDF (reference sequence). The CDR3 is 14 residues long. DNA of the CDR3: TGTGCCACCAGCAGAGAATCAGGGAACACTGAAGCTTTCTTT. This gives the protein CATSRESGNTEAFF.

Details on this clone: The junction shows a germline mismatch at one end, possibly a read error. The rearrangement joins TRBV2 to TRBJ1-6; D ambiguous. Germline assignment: CDR1 SNHLY and CDR2 FYNNEI. CDR3 size: 13 residues. In nucleotides, the CDR3 is TGTGCCAGCAGTGAAGGAGGGCCGCCACGCGATCGCTTT. This sequence encodes CASSEGGPPRDRF.

This clone was counted between two and nine times. In DNA, the CDR3 is TGTGCCAGCAGCCAAGGTATAGGGAGCTACGAGCAGTACTTC. It encodes CASSQGIGSYEQYF. The V and J genes are TRBV4-2 and TRBJ2-7, with D perhaps TRBD2 (5 bases). This CDR3 has 14 amino acids. Germline V gene lookup returns CDR1 LGHNA and CDR2 YNFKEQ. V lost 1 base, J lost 3 bases, and 10 bases lay in between.

The genes are TRBV7-3 and TRBJ1-6; TRBD1 matches 7 bases. J lost 5 bases, V lost 5 bases, and 9 bases had no gene match. The CDR3 totals 16 residues. Germline assignment: CDR1 SGHTA and CDR2 FQGTGA. CDR3 in amino acids: CASSNPGTVNNSPLHF. As DNA, the CDR3 is TGTGCCAGCAGCAATCCCGGGACAGTTAATAATTCACCCCTCCACTTT.

The V call is TRBV27, the J call TRBJ2-2; 8 positions match TRBD2. From germline, CDR1 is MNHEY and CDR2 SMNVEV (reference sequence). The CDR3 totals 17 residues. V gave up 2 bases and J gave up 3 bases; unmatched junction bases: 8. The CDR3 DNA reads TGTGCCAGCAGTTTAACCCCTCCGGGGGGGTACACCGGGGAGCTGTTTTTT. Its protein product is CASSLTPPGGYTGELFF.

This clone was recorded only once. The CDR3 DNA sequence: TGTGCCAGCAGTTTCGGGGGAGGCACTGAAGCTTTCTTT. Residues: CASSFGGGTEAFF. The rearrangement links TRBV27 to TRBJ1-1, with D maybe TRBD1 (5 bases). This CDR3 comprises 13 residues. Trimming took 3 bases from V and 4 from J, leaving 9 bases between them. In germline, CDR1 is MNHEY, CDR2 SMNVEV (reference sequence).

This sequence joins TRBV7-8 and TRBJ1-1; 9 positions match TRBD1. V trimming: 1 base; J trimming: 4 bases; junction bases outside the gene matches: 4. Germline CDR1 is SGHVS and CDR2 is FQNEAQ. The CDR3 contains 15 residues. The CDR3 protein is CASSLVRDRVTEAFF. For the CDR3, the DNA is TGTGCCAGCAGCTTAGTCCGGGACAGGGTCACTGAAGCTTTCTTT.

The chain couples TRBV19 to TRBJ1-4; TRBD1 agrees at 10 bases. V shed 3 bases, J shed 8 bases, and the junction held 6 bases outside the gene matches. This CDR3 spans 15 amino acids. Germline assignment: CDR1 LNHDA and CDR2 SQIVND (reference sequence). In DNA form, the CDR3 reads TGTGCCAGTAGTATCTCGGACAGGGGGAACGAAAAACTGTTTTTT. Translating gives CASSISDRGNEKLFF.

With regard to this clone: The same CDR3 arises from other DNA sequences in this sample as well. The CDR3 DNA reads TGCGCCAGCAGCTTGGGGGACATCGGAAACACCATATATTTT. Protein product: CASSLGDIGNTIYF. J is TRBJ1-3 and V is TRBV5-1, with a tentative D call TRBD1 (6 bases). V lost 0 bases, J lost 4 bases, and 8 bases lay in between. Per germline, CDR1 SGHRS and CDR2 YFSETQ. CDR3 size: 14 residues.

V gene TRBV10-3 combines with J gene TRBJ2-3, with TRBD2 matching 7 bases. The CDR3 sequence is 16 residues long. Unmatched junction bases numbered 10, after V lost 7 bases and J lost 0 bases. Germline CDR1 is ENHRY and CDR2 is SYGVKD. CDR3 coding DNA: TGTGCCATCATCCTGAGCGGGGCCCCTAGCACAGATACGCAGTATTTT. Translation: CAIILSGAPSTDTQYF.

J is TRBJ2-3 and V is TRBV19; maybe TRBD1 (5 bases). Trimming took 2 bases from V and 5 from J, leaving 14 bases between them. The CDR3 consists of 15 residues. Germline CDR1 and CDR2: LNHDA and SQIVND (reference sequence). As DNA, the CDR3 is TGTGCCAGTAGTATACCAGGGTCCCGCCGAGATACGCAGTATTTT. Translation gives CASSIPGSRRDTQYF. The full variable domain, completed using reference TRBV19 and TRBJ2-3, is DGGITQSPKYLFRKEGQNVTLSCEQNLNHDAMYWYRQDPGQGLRLIYYSQIVNDFQKGDIAEGYSVSREKKESFPLTVTSAQKNPTAFYLCASSIPGSRRDTQYFGPGTRLTVL.

In this sample, this clone turned up a few times. The chain employs TRBV3-1 (or the pseudogene TRBV3-2) and TRBJ1-6, with unresolved D. Germline V gives CDR1 LGHDT, CDR2 YNNKEL (reference sequence). This CDR3 has 16 amino acids. V was cut by 0 bases and J by 0 bases, with 6 bases left in between. Here the CDR3 reads CASSQDGSSYNSPLHF. The CDR3 DNA sequence: TGTGCCAGCAGCCAAGATGGCAGCTCCTATAATTCACCCCTCCACTTT.

This chain connects TRBV14 to TRBJ1-2; tentatively, D is TRBD1 (5 bases). Trimming left V 4 bases short and J 7 bases short, with 13 bases between. The CDR3 consists of 13 residues. Germline V lookup: CDR1 SGHDN, CDR2 FVKESK. Written as DNA, the CDR3 is TGTGCCAGCAGCCGAACAGGCTGGGGTGGCTACACCTTC. Its protein product is CASSRTGWGGYTF.

V is TRBV7-2 and J is TRBJ2-2; the D gene is possibly TRBD2 (6 bases). The germline gives CDR1 SGHTA, CDR2 FQGNSA. The CDR3 length is 16 residues. V was pared by 5 bases and J by 3 bases, with 16 bases between. The DNA for the CDR3 is TGTGCCAGCAGCCCCCCGGAGGGGCAGTACACCGGGGAGCTGTTTTTT. This gives the protein CASSPPEGQYTGELFF.

The chain has TRBV7-8 and TRBJ2-7, with TRBD1 matching over 10 bases. CDR3 length equals 13 residues. Trimming at V came to 10 bases and at J to 5 bases, leaving 8 bases not matched to a gene. Germline values: CDR1 SGHVS, CDR2 FQNEAQ. The CDR3 region is CATGTGVFNEQYF. The CDR3 DNA sequence: TGTGCCACCGGGACAGGGGTCTTCAACGAGCAGTACTTC.

This chain joins TRBV7-8 and TRBJ2-6, with D possibly TRBD1 on 6 matching bases. Germline V gene sequence: CDR1 SGHVS, CDR2 FQNEAQ. The CDR3 covers 17 residues. Trimming removed 4 bases from V and 2 bases from J, with 15 bases in between. DNA for the CDR3: TGTGCCAGCAGCTCCGTTCAGGGGTCCCCTGGGGCCAACGTCCTGACTTTC. Translation: CASSSVQGSPGANVLTF.

This rearrangement joins TRBV10-2 to TRBJ2-2; D is unclear. The V end was cut by 7 bases, the J end by 7 bases, with 13 bases between. Per germline, CDR1 WSHSY and CDR2 SAAADI. CDR3 length: 13 amino acids. DNA for the CDR3: TGCGCCAGCACCACTCTAGGTGGCGGGGAGCTGTTTTTT. It translates to CASTTLGGGELFF.

This chain joins TRBV11-2 and TRBJ2-7, with 9 bases matching TRBD1. Per the germline V gene, CDR1 is SGHAT and CDR2 is FQNNGV. The length of the CDR3 is 15 residues. The J segment lost 4 bases and the V segment lost 4 bases, leaving 8 bases of the junction unmatched. This CDR3 is CASSSLRDRDYEQYF. CDR3 nucleotide sequence: TGTGCCAGCAGCTCCCTCCGGGACAGGGATTACGAGCAGTACTTC.